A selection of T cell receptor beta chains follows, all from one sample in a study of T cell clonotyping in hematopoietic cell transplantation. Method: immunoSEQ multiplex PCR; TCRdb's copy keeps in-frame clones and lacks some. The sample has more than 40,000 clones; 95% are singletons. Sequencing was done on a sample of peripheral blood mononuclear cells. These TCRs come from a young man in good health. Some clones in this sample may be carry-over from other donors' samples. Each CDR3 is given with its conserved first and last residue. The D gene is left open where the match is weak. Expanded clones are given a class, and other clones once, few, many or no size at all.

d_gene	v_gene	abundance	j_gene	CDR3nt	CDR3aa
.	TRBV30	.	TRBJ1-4	TGTGCCTGGAGTGTAGGGCGGGAAAAACTGTTTTTT	CAWSVGREKLFF
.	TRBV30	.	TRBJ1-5	TGTGCCTGGGGGACAACTCTGGAGGGTCAGCCCCAGCATTTT	CAWGTTLEGQPQHF
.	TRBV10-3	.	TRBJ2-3	TGTGCCATCAGTGAGTCGAGTACTCGAAATACGCAGTATTTT	CAISESSTRNTQYF
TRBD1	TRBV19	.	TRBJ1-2	TGTGCCAGTAGCCCCTATGGGGGACAGGACTATGGCTACACCTTC	CASSPYGGQDYGYTF
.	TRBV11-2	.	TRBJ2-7	TGTGCCAGCAGCTTAGGCCCACTCGGGACGGTTATGGACGAGCAGTACTTC	CASSLGPLGTVMDEQYF
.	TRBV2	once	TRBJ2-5	TGTGCCAGCAGTGAGGGACTGTGGCAAGAGACCCAGTACTTC	CASSEGLWQETQYF
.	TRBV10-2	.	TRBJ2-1	TGCGCCAGCGGGGGACTCGGTGAGCAGTTCTTC	CASGGLGEQFF
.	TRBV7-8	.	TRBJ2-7	TGTGCTAGCAGTTCCACTATCGGCAGTCTGTACGAGCAGTACTTC	CASSSTIGSLYEQYF
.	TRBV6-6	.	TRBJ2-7	TGTGCCAGCAGTACCTTTAGCGGTTCCTACGAGCAGTACTTC	CASSTFSGSYEQYF
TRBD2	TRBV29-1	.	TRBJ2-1	TGCAGCGTGCGGCGGACTAGCGGGGGGTTCGATGAGCAGTTCTTC	CSVRRTSGGFDEQFF